These 4 T cell receptor beta chains were all obtained from the same sample, sequenced in a study of graft-versus-host responses after intestinal transplantation. These receptors' targets are unknown. Sequencing was performed with immunoSEQ multiplex PCR; in TCRdb, only in-frame clones are kept and a portion is missing. The sample holds around 90,000 clones, 85% to 95% seen once. The sequenced sample was unstimulated CD8+ T cells sorted from spleen or lymph node cells, obtained before transplant. These receptors originate from a human donor who was the organ donor for an intestinal transplant.

The chain employs TRBV27 and TRBJ2-1; 7 bases match TRBD2. Germline trimming cut 3 bases from V and 0 bases from J; bases unmatched to any gene: 2. Germline assignment: CDR1 MNHEY and CDR2 SMNVEV (reference sequence). CDR3 size: 15 residues. In DNA form, the CDR3 reads TGTGCCAGCAGTTTTTGCGGGAGCTCCTACAATGAGCAGTTCTTC. It yields the protein CASSFCGSSYNEQFF.

The gene calls are TRBV27 and TRBJ2-6; 12 bases align to TRBD1. This CDR3 comprises 17 residues. J was trimmed by 3 bases and V by 7 bases; bases with no gene match: 7. Looked up from germline, CDR1 is MNHEY and CDR2 is SMNVEV (reference sequence). CDR3 DNA: TGTGCCAGCAAACTGGGACAGGGGGCGCGTGGGGCCAACGTCCTGACTTTC. Protein: CASKLGQGARGANVLTF.

V usage is TRBV28 and J usage is TRBJ2-5, with a weak D call TRBD2 (5 bases). V was trimmed by 10 bases and J by 5 bases, leaving 20 bases between them. CDR1 and CDR2 from the germline V gene are MDHEN and SYDVKM. The CDR3 has 14 residues. CDR3: CAISIPGWEETQYF. DNA for the CDR3: TGTGCCATCTCCATCCCTGGGTGGGAGGAGACCCAGTACTTC.

This clone was seen just once. J is TRBJ2-1 and V is TRBV5-5; TRBD1 might be the D (6 bases). Germline loops: CDR1 SGHKS, CDR2 YYEKEE (reference sequence). This CDR3 region has 13 residues. Trimming pared 9 bases from V and 3 bases from J, leaving 13 bases between. The CDR3 loop reads CATSRDNYNEQFF. The CDR3 nucleotides read TGTGCCACCTCCCGGGACAACTACAATGAGCAGTTCTTC.